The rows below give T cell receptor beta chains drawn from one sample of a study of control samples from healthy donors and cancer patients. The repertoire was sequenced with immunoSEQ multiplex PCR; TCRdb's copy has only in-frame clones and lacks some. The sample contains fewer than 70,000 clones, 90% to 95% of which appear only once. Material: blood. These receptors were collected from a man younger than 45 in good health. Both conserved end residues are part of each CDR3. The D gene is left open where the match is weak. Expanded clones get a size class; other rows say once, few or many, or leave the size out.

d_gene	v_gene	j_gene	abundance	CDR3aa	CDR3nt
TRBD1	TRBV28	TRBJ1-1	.	CASTTGATEAFF	TGTGCCAGCACGACAGGGGCCACTGAAGCTTTCTTT
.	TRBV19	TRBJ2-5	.	CASSVNLRETQYF	TGTGCCAGTAGTGTAAACTTGAGAGAGACCCAGTACTTC
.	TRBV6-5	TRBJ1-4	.	CASSYLGTNEKLFF	TGTGCCAGCAGTTACTTGGGGACTAATGAAAAACTGTTTTTT
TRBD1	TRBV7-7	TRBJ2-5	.	CASSLGRVVSGGLETQYF	TGTGCCAGCAGCTTAGGGCGTGTCGTGTCAGGGGGCTTGGAGACCCAGTACTTC
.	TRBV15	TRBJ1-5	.	CATGPGTENSNQPQHF	TGTGCCACCGGTCCCGGGACGGAGAATAGCAATCAGCCCCAGCATTTT
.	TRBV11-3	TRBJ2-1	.	CASSLPGVNEQFF	TGTGCCAGCAGCTTACCAGGGGTCAATGAGCAGTTCTTC
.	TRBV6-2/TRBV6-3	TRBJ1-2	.	CASSFYRERYTF	TGTGCCAGCAGTTTTTACAGGGAGCGCTACACCTTC
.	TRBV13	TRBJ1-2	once	CASSLQTFTLNYTF	TGTGCCAGCAGCTTACAGACGTTTACCCTTAACTACACCTTC
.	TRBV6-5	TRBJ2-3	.	CASSGARTDTQYF	TGTGCCAGCAGCGGGGCCCGCACAGATACGCAGTATTTT
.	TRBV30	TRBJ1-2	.	CAWSVQDNYGYTF	TGTGCCTGGAGTGTACAGGATAACTATGGCTACACCTTC
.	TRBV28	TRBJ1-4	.	CASSPQGATNEKLFF	TGTGCCAGCAGTCCCCAAGGAGCAACTAATGAAAAACTGTTTTTT
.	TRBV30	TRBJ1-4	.	CAWGAEKLFF	TGTGCCTGGGGAGCGGAAAAACTGTTTTTT
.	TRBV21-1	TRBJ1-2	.	CASSKSGDSRVYGYTF	TGTGCCAGCAGCAAATCGGGGGACAGCCGAGTCTATGGCTACACCTTC
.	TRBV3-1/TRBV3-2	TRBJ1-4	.	CASSQVPGRKLFF	TGTGCCAGCAGCCAAGTCCCGGGTCGAAAACTGTTTTTT
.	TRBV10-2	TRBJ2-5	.	CASSLLTGRAQETQYF	TGCGCCAGCAGTCTTTTAACAGGGCGAGCCCAAGAGACCCAGTACTTC
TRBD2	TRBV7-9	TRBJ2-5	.	CASSLEGLAETQYF	TGTGCCAGCAGCTTAGAGGGACTAGCTGAGACCCAGTACTTC
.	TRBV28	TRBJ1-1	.	CASSEPALEAEAFF	TGTGCCAGCAGTGAGCCCGCCCTAGAAGCTGAAGCTTTCTTT
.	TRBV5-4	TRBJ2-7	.	CASSFQQREQYF	TGTGCCAGCAGCTTTCAGCAGCGGGAGCAGTACTTC
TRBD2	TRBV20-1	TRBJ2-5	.	CSASGASGVQETQYF	TGCAGTGCTAGTGGGGCTAGCGGTGTACAAGAGACCCAGTACTTC
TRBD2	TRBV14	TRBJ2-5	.	CASSPLRRGRAVVETQYF	TGTGCCAGCAGCCCCCTAAGGCGCGGGAGGGCGGTCGTAGAGACCCAGTACTTC
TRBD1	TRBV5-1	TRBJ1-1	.	CASSQGTGSLNTEAFF	TGCGCCAGCAGCCAAGGGACAGGGAGTTTGAACACTGAAGCTTTCTTT
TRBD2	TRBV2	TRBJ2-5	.	CASNGLAEETQYF	TGTGCCAGCAACGGACTAGCGGAAGAGACCCAGTACTTC
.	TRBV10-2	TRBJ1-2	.	CASGGYTNYGYTF	TGCGCCAGCGGGGGGTACACTAACTATGGCTACACCTTC
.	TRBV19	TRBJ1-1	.	CASSIQGKNTEAFF	TGTGCCAGTAGTATCCAGGGGAAGAACACTGAAGCTTTCTTT
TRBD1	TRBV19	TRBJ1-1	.	CASSIRTGANTEAFF	TGTGCCAGTAGTATAAGGACAGGGGCGAACACTGAAGCTTTCTTT
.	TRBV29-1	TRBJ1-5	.	CSVELGNNQPQHF	TGCAGCGTTGAATTAGGGAACAATCAGCCCCAGCATTTT
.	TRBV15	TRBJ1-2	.	CATSPQRGGAAGYTF	TGTGCCACCAGCCCACAGAGGGGGGGCGCCGCGGGCTACACCTTC
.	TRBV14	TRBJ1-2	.	CASSQAGSGGYTF	TGTGCCAGCAGCCAAGCAGGGAGTGGTGGCTACACCTTC
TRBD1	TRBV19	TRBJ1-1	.	CASSIGWTGSTEAFF	TGTGCCAGTAGTATAGGGTGGACAGGGAGCACTGAAGCTTTCTTT
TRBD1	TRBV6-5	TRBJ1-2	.	CASSTGQGYGYTF	TGTGCCAGCAGTACCGGACAGGGGTATGGCTACACCTTC
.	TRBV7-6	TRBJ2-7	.	CASSSQGGEQYF	TGTGCCAGCAGCTCCCAAGGCGGAGAGCAGTACTTC
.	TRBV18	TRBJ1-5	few	CASSRGQGAQPQHF	TGTGCCAGCTCACGGGGCCAGGGCGCTCAGCCCCAGCATTTT
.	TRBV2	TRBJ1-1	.	CASSDIVNTEAFF	TGTGCCAGCAGTGATATAGTGAACACTGAAGCTTTCTTT
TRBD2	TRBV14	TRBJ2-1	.	CASSHGTSSNEQFF	TGTGCCAGCAGCCACGGGACTAGCAGCAATGAGCAGTTCTTC
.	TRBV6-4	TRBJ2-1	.	CASSEREEDEQFF	TGTGCCAGCAGTGAAAGAGAGGAGGATGAGCAGTTCTTC
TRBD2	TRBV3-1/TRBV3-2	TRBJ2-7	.	CASSSVTSGSYEQYF	TGTGCCAGCAGCTCCGTGACTAGCGGCTCCTACGAGCAGTACTTC
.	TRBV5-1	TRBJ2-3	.	CASSLLLTGQDTQYF	TGCGCCAGCAGCTTGCTCCTAACGGGGCAAGATACGCAGTATTTT
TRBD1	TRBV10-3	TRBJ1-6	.	CAIRQGAKESPLHF	TGTGCCATCAGACAGGGGGCGAAGGAATCACCCCTCCACTTT
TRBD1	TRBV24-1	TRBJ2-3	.	CATSEPTGIDADTQYF	TGTGCCACCAGTGAACCGACAGGGATCGATGCAGATACGCAGTATTTT
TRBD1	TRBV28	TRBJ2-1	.	CASTVQGIPSNEQFF	TGTGCCAGCACCGTACAGGGGATTCCATCCAATGAGCAGTTCTTC
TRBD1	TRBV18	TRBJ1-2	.	CASSSSGTGDNGYTF	TGTGCCAGCTCATCCTCCGGGACAGGGGATAATGGCTACACCTTC
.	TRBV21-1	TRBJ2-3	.	CASSKGSSDWLATSQLAQYF	TGTGCCAGCAGCAAAGGGTCGTCGGACTGGCTAGCTACCTCCCAATTAGCGCAGTATTTT
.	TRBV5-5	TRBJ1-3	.	CASSFSESGNTIYF	TGTGCCAGCAGCTTCAGCGAATCTGGAAACACCATATATTTT
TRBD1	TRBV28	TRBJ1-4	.	CASSLSLGTGHEKLFF	TGTGCCAGCAGTTTAAGTCTAGGGACAGGCCATGAAAAACTGTTTTTT
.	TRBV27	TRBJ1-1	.	CASGSYRNTEAFF	TGTGCCAGCGGATCTTACAGGAACACTGAAGCTTTCTTT
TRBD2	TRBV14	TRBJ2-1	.	CASSHDSGVYNEQFF	TGTGCCAGCAGCCACGATAGCGGGGTGTACAATGAGCAGTTCTTC
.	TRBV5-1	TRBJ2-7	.	CASSLDQGTYEQYF	TGCGCCAGCAGCTTGGATCAGGGGACCTACGAGCAGTACTTC
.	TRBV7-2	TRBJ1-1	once	CASSNRDGNTEAFF	TGTGCCAGCAGCAACCGGGACGGGAACACTGAAGCTTTCTTT
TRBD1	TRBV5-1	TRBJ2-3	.	CASSLDGGPGGDTQYF	TGCGCCAGCAGCTTGGATGGGGGTCCAGGGGGAGATACGCAGTATTTT
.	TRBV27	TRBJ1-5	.	CASSFRVHQPQHF	TGTGCCAGCAGTTTCCGGGTGCACCAGCCCCAGCATTTT
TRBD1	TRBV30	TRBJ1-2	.	CASIGQGWIYGYTF	TGTGCCTCGATAGGACAGGGGTGGATTTATGGCTACACCTTC
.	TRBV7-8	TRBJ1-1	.	CASSLATSWGTEAFF	TGTGCCAGCAGCTTAGCAACATCTTGGGGGACTGAAGCTTTCTTT
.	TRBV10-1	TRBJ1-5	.	CASPSRRVLDSNQPQHF	TGCGCCAGCCCCTCGCGGAGAGTCCTGGATAGCAATCAGCCCCAGCATTTT
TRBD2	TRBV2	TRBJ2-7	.	CASSVLAGVTYEQYF	TGTGCCAGCAGCGTACTAGCGGGGGTCACCTACGAGCAGTACTTC
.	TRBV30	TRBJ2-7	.	CAWSHRKTGEQYF	TGTGCCTGGAGTCACAGGAAGACCGGCGAGCAGTACTTC
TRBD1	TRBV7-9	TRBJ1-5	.	CASSSDRGLSNQPQHF	TGTGCCAGCAGCTCCGACAGGGGACTTAGCAATCAGCCCCAGCATTTT
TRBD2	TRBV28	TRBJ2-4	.	CASSPTSSGAKNIQYF	TGTGCCAGCAGTCCGACTAGCTCGGGAGCCAAAAACATTCAGTACTTC
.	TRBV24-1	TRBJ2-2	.	CATSDLQGSNTGELFF	TGTGCCACCAGTGATTTGCAGGGTTCGAACACCGGGGAGCTGTTTTTT
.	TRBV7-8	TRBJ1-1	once	CASQGHTNTEAFF	TGTGCCAGCCAGGGGCACACGAACACTGAAGCTTTCTTT
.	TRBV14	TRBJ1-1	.	CASSQAGFSTEAFF	TGTGCCAGCAGCCAGGCAGGTTTTAGCACTGAAGCTTTCTTT